This is a list of T cell receptor beta chains from one sample in a study of CD8+ T cells in alopecia areata. The protocol was immunoSEQ multiplex PCR, while the TCRdb copy is restricted to in-frame clones and leaves out a portion. This sample has under 250,000 clones, with approximately 61% found just once. This sample comprised CD4+ T cells sorted from blood, obtained at week 0. The receptors stem from a human donor with alopecia areata. Each CDR3 is given with its conserved first and last residue.

cdr3_aa	v_call	j_call
CAWMPTGTSGRKQFF	TRBV30	TRBJ2-1
CSVSRATPEAFF	TRBV29-1	TRBJ1-1
CASSFLPSEAAMNF	TRBV11-2	TRBJ2-7
CASSRTGYDGLFYGYTF	TRBV7-9	TRBJ1-2
CASSVGTSFYEQYF	TRBV5-4	TRBJ2-7
CSARTGDNNYGYTF	TRBV29-1	TRBJ1-2
CASSVQGTSSYEQYF	TRBV9	TRBJ2-7
CASSVERGQAYEQYF	TRBV9	TRBJ2-7
CASSLTGVGTEAFF	TRBV27	TRBJ1-1
CASSYGLSTDTQYF	TRBV6-5	TRBJ2-3
CASSPLGSGTPATNEKLFF	TRBV23-1	TRBJ1-4
CASSLTGGRYYEQYF	TRBV5-1	TRBJ2-7
CAWGQAGNQPQHF	TRBV30	TRBJ1-5
CASSPQSGGTDTQYF	TRBV4-2	TRBJ2-3
CASSYTGGGHTEAFF	TRBV5-1	TRBJ1-1
CAWGGRGSEQFF	TRBV30	TRBJ2-1
CSAAGGAPLGEQYF	TRBV29-1	TRBJ2-7
CAISESSGVGSPLHF	TRBV10-3	TRBJ1-6
CASSGNQLFNTEAFF	TRBV6-5	TRBJ1-1
CASSQGEADTQYF	TRBV4-1	TRBJ2-3
CASSLTGVNTEAFF	TRBV7-9	TRBJ1-1
CAWSVQRQHTEAFF	TRBV30	TRBJ1-1
CASSQNGLLNTDTQYF	TRBV14	TRBJ2-3
CASSVELQGVDEQYF	TRBV9	TRBJ2-7
CASSRQVETQYF	TRBV5-5	TRBJ2-5
CAWSVGGTPEAFF	TRBV30	TRBJ1-1
CASSFGPAAQGVETQYF	TRBV27	TRBJ2-5
CSVVGGRDKAFF	TRBV29-1	TRBJ1-1
CAWSVLAGSYNEQFF	TRBV30	TRBJ2-1